Below, 30 T cell receptor beta chains from the same sample are listed, as sequenced in a study of cytomegalovirus exposure and HLA in healthy donors. PCR involved 60 Vbeta and 13 Jbeta primers. Repertoires were generated with immunoSEQ multiplex PCR, while TCRdb's copy carries only in-frame clones and drops some. The sample holds under 200,000 clones, 60% to 80% seen once. The sequenced sample consisted of PBMCs. Every receptor here comes from a man aged 18 to 30 in good health and CMV-seropositive.

With respect to this clone: The junction differs from germline at one of its ends, possibly a read error. This chain connects TRBV7-9 to TRBJ2-6; D is unresolved. This CDR3 contains 17 residues. Germline V gives CDR1 SEHNR, CDR2 FQNEAQ (reference sequence). In nucleotides, the CDR3 is TGTTCCAGCAGCTTATCGTCGCGGTCCTCTGGGGCCAACGTCCTGACTTTC. Translation gives CSSSLSSRSSGANVLTF.

The V call is TRBV13, the J call TRBJ2-7, with TRBD2 matching over 7 bases. J was trimmed by 3 bases and V by 0 bases; bases with no gene match: 8. Germline V gene sequence: CDR1 PRHDT, CDR2 FYEKMQ (reference sequence). The CDR3 spans 16 residues. The CDR3 here is CASSLGLGGYYYEQYF. CDR3 sequence (DNA): TGTGCCAGCAGCTTAGGCCTGGGGGGGTATTACTACGAGCAGTACTTC. The variable domain in full, with the rest retrieved from reference TRBV13 and TRBJ2-7, is AAGVIQSPRHLIKEKRETATLKCYPIPRHDTVYWYQQGPGQDPQFLISFYEKMQSDKGSIPDRFSAQQFSDYHSELNMSSLELGDSALYFCASSLGLGGYYYEQYFGPGTRLTVT.

The CDR3 sequence: CASSGRGQGNMEAFF. The CDR3 nucleotides are TGTGCCAGCAGCGGCCGGGGACAGGGAAATATGGAAGCTTTCTTT. The genes are TRBV9 and TRBJ1-1, with 9 positions matching TRBD1. The CDR3 runs 15 residues. Germline-derived CDR1 and CDR2 are SGDLS and YYNGEE. V trimming: 3 bases; J trimming: 8 bases; junction bases outside the gene matches: 11.

This chain joins TRBV7-2 and TRBJ1-3; maybe TRBD1 (5 bases). V lost 4 bases to trimming and J lost 1 base, with 11 bases between them. CDR1 is SGHTA and CDR2 is FQGNSA in the germline V gene. This CDR3 is 15 amino acids long. The CDR3 is CASSSARVSGNTIYF. CDR3 sequence (DNA): TGTGCCAGCAGCTCAGCCAGGGTTTCTGGAAACACCATATATTTT. The full variable domain, rest sourced from reference TRBV7-2 and TRBJ1-3, is GAGVSQSPSNKVTEKGKDVELRCDPISGHTALYWYRQSLGQGLEFLIYFQGNSAPDKSGLPSDRFSAERTGGSVSTLTIQRTQQEDSAVYLCASSSARVSGNTIYFGEGSWLTVV.

The V and J genes are TRBV5-4 and TRBJ2-4; D is perhaps TRBD2 (6 bases). V was clipped by 4 bases and J by 8 bases, with 13 bases between them. This CDR3 has 13 residues. Germline V gene sequence: CDR1 SGHNT, CDR2 YYREEE (reference sequence). Here the CDR3 DNA reads TGTGCCAGCAGCGCCAGGACGGGAGACATTCAGTACTTC. Translating gives CASSARTGDIQYF.

The chain combines TRBV5-5 with TRBJ1-5, with D possibly being TRBD1 (5 bases). The CDR3 length is 14 residues. CDR1 SGHKS and CDR2 YYEKEE come from the germline V gene (reference sequence). The V and J ends lost 0 bases and 4 bases respectively, with 8 bases between them. The CDR3, as DNA: TGTGCCAGCAGCTTGGGACAGAGGAATCAGCCCCAGCATTTT. It translates to CASSLGQRNQPQHF.

In this sample, this clone turned up a few times. This CDR3 is also generated by other DNA sequences in the sample. The chain carries TRBV7-8 and TRBJ1-2; 7 bases match TRBD1. The V gene end was trimmed by 1 base and the J gene end by 5 bases; junction bases not matched to a gene: 4. The germline CDR1 and CDR2 sequences are SGHVS and FQNEAQ. This CDR3 is 14 amino acids long. CDR3 in amino acids: CASSLGTGGYGYTF. The DNA of the CDR3 is TGTGCCAGCAGCTTAGGGACAGGAGGATATGGCTACACCTTC.

The chain uses TRBV6-6 and TRBJ1-4; a possible D gene is TRBD1 (5 bases). CDR1 and CDR2 (germline): MNHNY, SVGAGI (reference sequence). The CDR3 length is 14 residues. The V gene lost 6 bases and the J gene lost 0 bases, with 8 bases spanning the gap. Here the CDR3 reads CASRPGATNEKLFF. CDR3 sequence (DNA): TGTGCCAGCAGACCGGGGGCAACTAATGAAAAACTGTTTTTT.

The rearrangement links TRBV5-4 to TRBJ2-5; 13 nucleotides match TRBD2. Germline V gene sequence: CDR1 SGHNT, CDR2 YYREEE (reference sequence). The CDR3 covers 18 residues. V lost 0 bases, J lost 1 base, and 6 bases stayed unmatched. CDR3 protein: CASSLGRLAGGFQETQYF. The CDR3 DNA is TGTGCCAGCAGCTTGGGTCGACTAGCGGGGGGTTTCCAAGAGACCCAGTACTTC.

This clone was detected only once. The genes are TRBV12-2 and TRBJ2-7; the D call of TRBD2 is as the table states it, not checked on the DNA. TRBV12-2 is marked as a pseudogene. The CDR3 loop spans 15 amino acids. The CDR3 is CASRLARDHPYEQYF. In DNA, the CDR3 is TGTGCAAGTCGCTTAGCGCGGGACCATCCCTACGAGCAGTACTTC.

With regard to this clone: This specimen includes other DNA sequences encoding the same CDR3. J is TRBJ2-1 and V is TRBV28; 7 bases fit TRBD1. The CDR3 length is 12 residues. V shed 3 bases and J 9 bases; nucleotides not matched to a gene: 2. Germline-derived CDR1 and CDR2 are MDHEN and SYDVKM. CDR3 protein: CASSLRTGEQFF. DNA of the CDR3: TGTGCCAGCAGTTTGAGGACAGGTGAGCAGTTCTTC.

CDR3 sequence reads: CAWAGGHNQPQHF. CDR3 DNA: TGTGCCTGGGCTGGGGGCCACAATCAGCCCCAGCATTTT. The gene calls are TRBV30 and TRBJ1-5, with a tentative D call TRBD1 (6 bases). Germline V gene sequence: CDR1 GTSNPN, CDR2 SVGIG (reference sequence). CDR3 length: 13 amino acids. V dropped 5 bases and J dropped 3 bases, with 11 bases sitting between them.

The chain recombines TRBV30 with TRBJ2-5; D gene ambiguous. Germline V gene data show CDR1 as GTSNPN and CDR2 as SVGIG (reference sequence). The CDR3 length is 11 residues. V shed 4 bases and J shed 2 bases, with 5 bases lying between them. In nucleotides, the CDR3 is TGTGCCTGGACAGTTCAAGAGACCCAGTACTTC. This sequence encodes CAWTVQETQYF.

The CDR3 region is CASSVDRDYGYTF. For the CDR3, the DNA is TGTGCCAGCAGCGTGGACAGGGACTATGGCTACACCTTC. This chain connects TRBV9 to TRBJ1-2, with 8 bases that match TRBD1. Germline V gene sequence: CDR1 SGDLS, CDR2 YYNGEE. J lost 3 bases, V lost 2 bases, and 0 bases had no gene match. The CDR3 is made up of 13 amino acids.

This chain joins TRBV6-5 and TRBJ2-5, with TRBD2 identical over 13 bases. This CDR3 has 15 amino acids. V was clipped by 5 bases and J by 6 bases; unmatched bases: 6. The germline V gene has CDR1 MNHEY and CDR2 SVGAGI. CDR3 loop: CASSPGGLAGKTQYF. The CDR3 DNA reads as TGTGCCAGCAGTCCCGGGGGACTAGCGGGGAAGACCCAGTACTTC.

This chain links TRBV15 with TRBJ2-6; a possible D gene is TRBD1 (5 bases). Germline V gene lookup returns CDR1 LNHNV and CDR2 YYDKDF (reference sequence). The CDR3 spans 15 residues. The V and J ends lost 1 base and 2 bases respectively, with 6 bases between them. CDR3 bases: TGTGCCACCAGCAGAGGCAGGGCTGGGGCCAACGTCCTGACTTTC. It translates to CATSRGRAGANVLTF.

This clone was seen a few times. The chain carries TRBV4-1 and TRBJ2-3, with TRBD2 as a possible D gene (6 bases). Trimming shortened V by 0 bases and J by 2 bases, and 15 bases separated the two germline ends. The CDR3 runs 17 residues. Per germline, CDR1 MGHRA and CDR2 YSYEKL. The CDR3 is CASSQEFGLLSTDTQYF. The CDR3 nucleotides are TGCGCCAGCAGCCAAGAATTTGGACTATTATCCACAGATACGCAGTATTTT.

This clone came up once. This chain joins TRBV5-6 and TRBJ2-7, with D maybe TRBD1 (5 bases). V was trimmed by 0 bases and J by 7 bases, leaving 14 bases between them. Germline CDR1 is SGHDT and CDR2 is YYEEEE. This CDR3 has 14 amino acids. In nucleotides, the CDR3 is TGTGCCAGCAGCTTGGTTCAGGCAGGGTTGGAGCAGTACTTC. Protein: CASSLVQAGLEQYF. Variable domain in full (rest from reference TRBV5-6 and TRBJ2-7): DAGVTQSPTHLIKTRGQQVTLRCSPKSGHDTVSWYQQALGQGPQFIFQYYEEEERQRGNFPDRFSGHQFPNYSSELNVNALLLGDSALYLCASSLVQAGLEQYFGPGTRLTVT.

The chain employs TRBV5-4 and TRBJ2-1; possible D gene TRBD2, 5 bases. Germline loops: CDR1 SGHNT, CDR2 YYREEE (reference sequence). CDR3 length: 12 residues. V lost 4 bases and J lost 9, with 11 bases in between. CDR3 DNA sequence: TGTGCCAGCAGCGCAGCGGAACGTGAGCAGTTCTTC. Amino acid sequence: CASSAAEREQFF.

The V call is TRBV2, the J call TRBJ1-5; 7 nucleotides agree with TRBD1. CDR3 size: 16 residues. V shed 6 bases and J 0 bases; nucleotides not matched to a gene: 8. Germline CDR1 reads SNHLY; CDR2 reads FYNNEI. The CDR3 spells CASRRSTGISNQPQHF. Here the CDR3 DNA reads TGTGCCAGCAGGAGATCGACAGGGATTAGCAATCAGCCCCAGCATTTT.

DNA of the CDR3: TGCGCCAGCAGAGAGGGGGCCGAGCAGTACTTC. This gives the protein CASREGAEQYF. The chain recombines TRBV5-1 with TRBJ2-7; TRBD1 aligns across 7 bases. V shed 5 bases and J 6 bases; nucleotides not matched to a gene: 2. This CDR3 is built from 11 residues. Germline lookup yields CDR1 SGHRS and CDR2 YFSETQ.

To note about this clone: The sample has other DNA sequences that encode this CDR3 too. CDR3 nucleotides: TGTGCCAGCAGCTTGAGTTACGAGCAGTACTTC. It specifies CASSLSYEQYF. This chain uses TRBV7-8 with TRBJ2-7; no definite D call. The V end lost 3 bases, the J end lost 4 bases, and 4 bases lay between the germline ends. This CDR3 has 11 amino acids. Looked up from germline, CDR1 is SGHVS and CDR2 is FQNEAQ.

DNA of the CDR3: TGTGCCAGCAGACCGGGACAGGGGAGCCCTGAAGCTTTCTTT. It translates to CASRPGQGSPEAFF. The V gene is TRBV7-9, the J gene TRBJ1-1, with 10 bases fitting TRBD1. The CDR3 extends over 14 amino acids. V dropped 6 bases and J dropped 6; count of bases not matched to a gene: 7. Looked up from germline, CDR1 is SEHNR and CDR2 is FQNEAQ (reference sequence).

This chain joins TRBV6-1 and TRBJ2-2; the match to TRBD2 covers 11 bases. This CDR3 spans 15 amino acids. Unmatched junction bases numbered 7, after V lost 6 bases and J lost 7 bases. Germline values: CDR1 MNHNS, CDR2 SASEGT. CDR3 DNA sequence: TGTGCCAGCAGAACTACTAGCGGGAGTGGCGGGGAGCTGTTTTTT. Amino acid sequence: CASRTTSGSGGELFF.

This clone occurred a few times. This rearrangement joins TRBV5-4 to TRBJ1-1; possibly TRBD1 for D (5 bases). This CDR3 has 15 amino acids. V was shortened by 0 bases and J by 1 base, with 10 bases between the two germline ends. Germline V gives CDR1 SGHNT, CDR2 YYREEE (reference sequence). CDR3 in amino acids: CASSLVHTGNTEAFF. For the CDR3, the DNA is TGTGCCAGCAGCTTGGTTCACACAGGGAACACTGAAGCTTTCTTT.

The chain carries TRBV19 and TRBJ2-1, with 8 nucleotides matching TRBD2. Germline assignment: CDR1 LNHDA and CDR2 SQIVND (reference sequence). V was clipped by 8 bases and J by 9 bases; unmatched bases: 15. CDR3 size: 15 residues. The CDR3 nucleotides are TGTGCCAGTCGTACCGGGACTAGGGGGGACGGTGAGCAGTTCTTC. It codes for CASRTGTRGDGEQFF.

The rearrangement links TRBV27 to TRBJ1-1; D is perhaps TRBD1 (5 bases). Trimming took 3 bases from V and 1 from J, leaving 9 bases between them. There are 14 residues in the CDR3. CDR1 and CDR2 (germline): MNHEY, SMNVEV (reference sequence). Written as DNA, the CDR3 is TGTGCCAGCAGTTTTGCAACAGGGAACACTGAAGCTTTCTTT. Its translation: CASSFATGNTEAFF.

This clone was observed a few times. V gene TRBV5-5 combines with J gene TRBJ1-1; D is ambiguous. CDR3 size: 17 residues. In germline, CDR1 is SGHKS, CDR2 YYEKEE (reference sequence). Trimming removed 0 bases from V and 4 bases from J, with 19 bases in between. Written as DNA, the CDR3 is TGTGCCAGCAGCTTGGCTCCGGGAGGCAGGACGAGCACTGAAGCTTTCTTT. Protein sequence: CASSLAPGGRTSTEAFF.

This sequence joins TRBV19 and TRBJ2-1, with TRBD1 identical over 12 bases. V shed 3 bases, J shed 9 bases, and the junction held 6 bases outside the gene matches. Germline-derived CDR1 and CDR2 are LNHDA and SQIVND (reference sequence). CDR3 length: 15 amino acids. CDR3 DNA: TGTGCCAGTAGTATTGCTGGGACAGGGGGCGTTGAGCAGTTCTTC. The encoded protein is CASSIAGTGGVEQFF.

The V and J genes are TRBV5-6 and TRBJ1-2, with 7 bases fitting TRBD1. The CDR3 covers 15 residues. CDR1 and CDR2 from the germline V gene are SGHDT and YYEEEE. J was trimmed by 7 bases and V by 0 bases; bases with no gene match: 9. The CDR3 loop reads CASSLDRGLAVGYTF. The DNA of the CDR3 is TGTGCCAGCAGCTTGGACAGGGGATTGGCGGTTGGCTACACCTTC.